These T cell receptor beta chains were read from a single sample in a study of blood T cell repertoires in COVID-19. This table comes from immunoSEQ multiplex PCR, and its TCRdb copy is limited to in-frame clones, with some not included. The sample contains 250,000 or so clones, under 90% of which appear only once. Sequencing was performed on PBMCs or T cells enriched from blood (not recorded which). Receptors were obtained from a woman in her 40s who had been exposed to COVID-19. Both conserved end residues are part of each CDR3. D genes are given only for firm matches. Clone size is stated in some rows and not others, as once, few, many or a class when expanded.

abundance	v_gene	d_gene	j_gene	CDR3aa	CDR3nt
-	TRBV30	-	TRBJ2-7	CAWAESRALRSYEQYF	TGTGCCTGGGCCGAGTCCAGGGCCCTCCGATCCTACGAGCAGTACTTC
-	TRBV24-1	TRBD1	TRBJ2-5	CATRGTGSDETQYF	TGTGCCACCAGGGGGACAGGGTCCGACGAGACCCAGTACTTC
-	TRBV11-1	-	TRBJ1-4	CASSEGHSKGEKLFF	TGTGCCAGCAGCGAAGGACACTCCAAGGGCGAAAAACTGTTTTTT
-	TRBV7-9	-	TRBJ1-1	CASSWTVNTEAFF	TGTGCCAGCAGCTGGACAGTGAACACTGAAGCTTTCTTT
-	TRBV9	TRBD1	TRBJ1-4	CASSVEGTGTNEKLFF	TGTGCCAGCAGCGTAGAGGGGACAGGGACTAATGAAAAACTGTTTTTT
-	TRBV2	TRBD1	TRBJ2-2	CASTGTGGTHTGELFF	TGTGCCAGTACTGGGACAGGGGGGACGCACACCGGGGAGCTGTTTTTT
-	TRBV3-1/TRBV3-2	-	TRBJ2-2	CASSQDSRGELFF	TGTGCCAGCAGCCAAGATTCGCGCGGGGAGCTGTTTTTT
-	TRBV10-3	-	TRBJ2-7	CAISDAGRSSYEQYF	TGTGCCATCAGTGATGCAGGTCGCAGCTCCTACGAGCAGTACTTC
many	TRBV3-1/TRBV3-2	TRBD2	TRBJ2-2	CASSQLRLAVDAGELFF	TGTGCCAGCAGCCAGCTGAGGCTAGCGGTTGACGCCGGGGAGCTGTTTTTT
-	TRBV7-9	TRBD2	TRBJ2-3	CASTPRGEEENTQYF	TGTGCCAGCACCCCCCGGGGGGAGGAGGAGAATACGCAGTATTTT
-	TRBV7-9	TRBD1	TRBJ2-7	CASSSKDRAHYEQYF	TGTGCCAGCAGCTCAAAGGACAGGGCACACTACGAGCAGTACTTC
-	TRBV28	TRBD2	TRBJ2-1	CASSLRTSRLNEQFF	TGTGCCAGCAGTTTAAGGACTAGCCGCCTCAATGAGCAGTTCTTC
-	TRBV7-2	TRBD2	TRBJ2-5	CASSLGLLAGVQETQYF	TGTGCCAGCAGCTTAGGGCTCCTAGCGGGGGTTCAAGAGACCCAGTACTTC
-	TRBV11-3	TRBD2	TRBJ2-3	CASSFTSVDTQYF	TGTGCCAGCAGCTTTACTAGCGTAGATACGCAGTATTTT
-	TRBV6-6	-	TRBJ2-7	CASSYGPRREYEQYF	TGTGCCAGCAGTTACGGCCCCAGGAGGGAATACGAGCAGTACTTC
-	TRBV7-2	-	TRBJ2-5	CASSPGGGTGETQYF	TGTGCCAGCAGCCCCGGTGGGGGCACGGGGGAGACCCAGTACTTC
-	TRBV18	-	TRBJ1-1	CASSPRGNTEAFF	TGTGCCAGCTCACCGAGAGGCAACACTGAAGCTTTCTTT